The source of this T cell receptor (beta chain) is a study of OX40 agonist ivuxolimab in advanced cancers. Study details: It was permissible to have had prior anti-PD-1, anti-PD-L1 or anti-CTLA-4 therapy, and around 43% had some. Study outcomes and limitations: Average numbers of expanded clones were greater in CD8+ T cells than in CD4+.

Only in-frame clones appear in the TCRdb table, and some are missing; sequencing was by immunoSEQ multiplex PCR. This table holds fewer than 85,000 clones, under 95% found once. As regards this clone: Its antigen is unidentified.

At baseline, cycle 4 day 1, and cycle 7 day 1, blood was sampled. Trimming took 0 bases from V and 2 from J, leaving 11 bases between them. Germline V lookup: CDR1 MNHEY, CDR2 SMNVEV (reference sequence). The CDR3 spans 15 residues. The clonotype was recovered from an adult with an advanced solid tumor such as melanoma, head and neck, liver or kidney cancer. The material sequenced was CD4+ or CD8+ T cells sorted from blood, taken in a trial of the OX40 agonist ivuxolimab. The rearrangement links TRBV27 to TRBJ2-7; possibly TRBD1 for D (6 bases). CDR3 bases: TGTGCCAGCAGTTTATCGGACAGAGATACCTACGAGCAGTACTTC. Its translation: CASSLSDRDTYEQYF.